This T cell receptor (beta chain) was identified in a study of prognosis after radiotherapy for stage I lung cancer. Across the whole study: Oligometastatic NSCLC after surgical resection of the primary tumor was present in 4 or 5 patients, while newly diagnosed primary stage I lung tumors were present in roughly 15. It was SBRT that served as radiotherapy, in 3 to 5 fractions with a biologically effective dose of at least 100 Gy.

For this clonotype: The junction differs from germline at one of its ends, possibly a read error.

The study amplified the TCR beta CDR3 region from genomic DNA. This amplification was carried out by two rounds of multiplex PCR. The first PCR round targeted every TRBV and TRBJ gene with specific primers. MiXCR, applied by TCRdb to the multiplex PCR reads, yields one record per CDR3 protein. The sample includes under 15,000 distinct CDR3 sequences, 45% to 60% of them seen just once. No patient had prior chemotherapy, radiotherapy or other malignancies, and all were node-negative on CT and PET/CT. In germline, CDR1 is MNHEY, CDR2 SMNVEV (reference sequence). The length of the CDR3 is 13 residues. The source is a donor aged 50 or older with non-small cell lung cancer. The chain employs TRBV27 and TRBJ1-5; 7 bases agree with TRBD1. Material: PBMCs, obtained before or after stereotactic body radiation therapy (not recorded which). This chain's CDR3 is CASSRDSNHPQHF. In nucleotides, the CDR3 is TGTGCCAGCAGCCGGGACAGCAATCATCCCCAGCATTTT.